This TCR beta chain was captured in a study of a mutant IDH1 vaccine in newly diagnosed glioma. Overall study: Previous care, which was radiotherapy, temozolomide, or both, most often involved both. Findings and caveats of the study: Seemingly, top peripheral T cell clonotype changes bore no relation to pseudoprogression.

This clone has more than one count but fewer than ten. What it binds is not known. The junction and the germline gene differ at one end; a read error may be behind it. Time point in this sample: baseline, week 1 (first vaccination visit). Documented treatment: pre-vaccination baseline after standard-of-care therapy. Profiling relied on immunoSEQ multiplex PCR, and the TCRdb table lists in-frame clones only, not all of them. The top ten clones hold approximately 0.58% of a sample with fewer than 100,000 clones, roughly 90% of them seen once. This CDR3 comprises 12 residues. The germline gives CDR1 SQVTM, CDR2 ANQGSEA.

This clonotype was sampled from a woman aged 50 to 60 with glioma. This specimen consisted of PBMCs, obtained from a glioma patient treated with radiotherapy, temozolomide or both. This chain links TRBV29-1 with TRBJ2-4, with D possibly called TRBD1 or TRBD2 (7 bases each). The chain's CDR3 is CSALFWEGAALF. CDR3 in DNA: TGCAGCGCCCTGTTTTGGGAGGGGGCAGCGCTTTTC.